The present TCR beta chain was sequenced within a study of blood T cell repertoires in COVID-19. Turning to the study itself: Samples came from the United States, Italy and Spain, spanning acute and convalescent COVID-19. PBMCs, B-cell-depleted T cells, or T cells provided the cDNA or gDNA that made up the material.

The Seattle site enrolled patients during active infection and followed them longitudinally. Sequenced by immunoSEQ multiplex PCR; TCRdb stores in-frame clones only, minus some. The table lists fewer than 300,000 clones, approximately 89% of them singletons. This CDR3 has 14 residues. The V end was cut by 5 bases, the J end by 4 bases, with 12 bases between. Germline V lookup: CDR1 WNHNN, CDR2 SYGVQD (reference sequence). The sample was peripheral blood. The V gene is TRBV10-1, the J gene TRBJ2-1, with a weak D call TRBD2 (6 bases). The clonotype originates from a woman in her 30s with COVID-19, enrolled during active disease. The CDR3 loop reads CASSSPGLYNEQFF. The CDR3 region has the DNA TGCGCCAGCAGTAGCCCGGGACTTTACAATGAGCAGTTCTTC.